This note documents a single TCR beta chain sequence. Its antigen remains unidentified. This specimen comes from a study of regulatory T cells in long-lasting Graves disease. Study in general: Antithyroid drugs had been given to newly diagnosed Graves' patients for under 3 months.

Germline V gives CDR1 KGHSY, CDR2 FQNENV. This CDR3 is built from 14 residues. The V end lost 1 base, the J end lost 4 bases, and 7 bases lay between the germline ends. Study-level results: TCR diversity was lower in persistent Graves' patients (versus newly diagnosed ones).

Building the TCR beta libraries relied on iRepertoire HTBI primers, and CDR3 regions underwent Arm-PCR. TCRdb used MiXCR to reprocess the multiplex PCR reads, holding one entry per CDR3 protein. Seen here are roughly 440,000 distinct CDR3 sequences, less than 20% observed once, and the top ten hold about 25%. Indicated time point: newly diagnosed GD, antithyroid drugs for less than 3 months. The TCR library used RNA extracted from PBMCs. The same data also went into a second study, on T cells in Graves' hyperthyroidism and ophthalmopathy. That paper states: Uncontrolled infections, other autoimmune diseases, pregnancy or lactation led to exclusion of patients. Used for diagnoses were clinical symptoms, serum thyroxine and TRAb, thyroid ultrasound and orbital computed tomography.

Sequences were derived from peripheral blood mononuclear cells (PBMCs), sampled at new diagnosis, from a patient treated with antithyroid drugs. The sequence came from a woman younger than 35 with Graves disease. The chain links TRBV16 to TRBJ1-4; D gene unclear. For the CDR3, the DNA is TGTGCCAGCAGCCAATGGGAATTTAATGAAAAACTGTTTTTT. Its protein is CASSQWEFNEKLFF.